Each of the 13 T cell receptor beta chains below was sequenced from the same sample in a study of cytomegalovirus exposure and HLA in healthy donors. A multiplex PCR was run with 60 Vbeta primers and 13 Jbeta primers. Produced via immunoSEQ multiplex PCR; TCRdb's table is partial and in-frame only. This sample has about 180,000 clones, with about three quarters found just once. Specimen: PBMCs. The receptors here all came from a man aged 18 to 30 in good health and CMV-seronegative.

V usage is TRBV6-1 and J usage is TRBJ2-7; 7 positions agree with TRBD2. The germline gives CDR1 MNHNS, CDR2 SASEGT. V shed 4 bases and J 6 bases; nucleotides not matched to a gene: 6. The CDR3 totals 13 residues. The CDR3 here is CASSGGGVGEQYF. The CDR3 nucleotides read TGTGCCAGCAGTGGTGGGGGGGTTGGCGAGCAGTACTTC.

This sequence joins TRBV5-8 and TRBJ2-2; 7 bases are shared with TRBD2. Unmatched junction bases numbered 7, after V lost 4 bases and J lost 4 bases. There are 15 residues in the CDR3. In germline, CDR1 is SGHTS, CDR2 YDEGEE. CDR3 amino acids: CASSSGTFSTGELFF. The CDR3 nucleotides are TGTGCCAGCAGCAGCGGGACGTTTAGCACCGGGGAGCTGTTTTTT.

This rearrangement joins TRBV5-1 to TRBJ1-4; 8 bases map to TRBD1. The CDR3 sequence is 18 residues long. V gave up 2 bases and J gave up 3 bases; unmatched junction bases: 12. Per the germline V gene, CDR1 is SGHRS and CDR2 is YFSETQ. Here the CDR3 reads CASSFSPGQDASNEKLFF. In nucleotides, the CDR3 is TGCGCCAGCAGCTTCTCCCCGGGACAGGACGCATCTAATGAAAAACTGTTTTTT.

V and J are TRBV28 and TRBJ1-2; 9 positions match TRBD1. The V gene's germline CDR1 is MDHEN and CDR2 SYDVKM. The CDR3 spans 15 residues. Trimming at V came to 4 bases and at J to 4 bases, leaving 7 bases not matched to a gene. The CDR3 DNA follows: TGTGCCAGCAGTTCCACAGGGGGCGCCCCCTATGGCTACACCTTC. Translated, it gives CASSSTGGAPYGYTF.

The V call is TRBV30, the J call TRBJ2-2, with TRBD1 as a possible D gene (5 bases). V was pared by 4 bases and J by 7 bases, with 10 bases between. Per germline, CDR1 GTSNPN and CDR2 SVGIG (reference sequence). This CDR3 comprises 12 residues. DNA of the CDR3: TGTGCCTGGACAGGGCTAAACGGGGAGCTGTTTTTT. Translation gives CAWTGLNGELFF.

The V gene is TRBV5-6, the J gene TRBJ2-5; D is undetermined. V was trimmed by 2 bases and J by 4 bases, leaving 12 bases between them. The CDR3 extends over 14 amino acids. CDR1 is SGHDT, CDR2 YYEEEE, per germline. The CDR3 bases are TGTGCCAGCAGCTTTTACGGGTTGGGAGAGACCCAGTACTTC. Its translation is CASSFYGLGETQYF.

V gene TRBV28 combines with J gene TRBJ2-7, with 7 bases fitting TRBD2. J gave up 2 bases and V 7 bases, and 2 bases lay outside the gene matches. Germline V gene lookup returns CDR1 MDHEN and CDR2 SYDVKM. This CDR3 region has 12 residues. The CDR3 spells CASTSGTYEQYF. CDR3 bases: TGTGCCAGCACTAGCGGAACCTACGAGCAGTACTTC. Filled out from reference TRBV28 and TRBJ2-7, the complete variable domain reads DVKVTQSSRYLVKRTGEKVFLECVQDMDHENMFWYRQDPGLGLRLIYFSYDVKMKEKGDIPEGYSVSREKKERFSLILESASTNQTSMYLCASTSGTYEQYFGPGTRLTVT.

V gene TRBV5-1 combines with J gene TRBJ2-2; 8 bases match TRBD1. V shed 4 bases and J 6 bases; nucleotides not matched to a gene: 5. The germline gives CDR1 SGHRS, CDR2 YFSETQ. The CDR3 is 14 amino acids. The CDR3 sequence: CASSIRGLAGELFF. CDR3 bases: TGCGCCAGCAGCATCAGGGGGCTGGCCGGGGAGCTGTTTTTT.

This chain links TRBV28 with TRBJ1-5, with 7 bases matching TRBD1. Germline CDR1 reads MDHEN; CDR2 reads SYDVKM. The ends lost 5 bases at V and 2 bases at J; junction bases unmatched: 3. The CDR3 loop spans 14 amino acids. Written as DNA, the CDR3 is TGTGCCAGCAGTCGAGGACAGGGCAATCAGCCCCAGCATTTT. Its protein product is CASSRGQGNQPQHF.

This chain links TRBV19 with TRBJ1-4, with D maybe TRBD1 (6 bases). V lost 11 bases to trimming and J lost 5 bases, with 18 bases between them. This CDR3 is built from 14 residues. The germline V gene has CDR1 LNHDA and CDR2 SQIVND (reference sequence). The CDR3 sequence is CASMGRGANEKLFF. For the CDR3, the DNA is TGTGCCTCAATGGGACGGGGGGCAAATGAAAAACTGTTTTTT.

This clone has a handful of counts. The rearrangement joins TRBV11-3 to TRBJ2-1; 8 bases are a match to TRBD2. J was trimmed by 4 bases and V by 1 base; bases with no gene match: 6. Germline V gene lookup returns CDR1 SGHNT and CDR2 YENEEA. This CDR3 is built from 16 residues. CDR3 in DNA: TGTGCCAGCAGCTTAGCTGGTACTAGCGGTTACAATGAGCAGTTCTTC. Translating it yields CASSLAGTSGYNEQFF. Variable domain in full (rest from reference TRBV11-3 and TRBJ2-1): EAGVVQSPRYKIIEKKQPVAFWCNPISGHNTLYWYLQNLGQGPELLIRYENEEAVDDSQLPKDRFSAERLKGVDSTLKIQPAELGDSAVYLCASSLAGTSGYNEQFFGPGTRLTVL.

The genes are TRBV5-1 and TRBJ1-1, with D possibly matching TRBD1 (6 bases). Trimming took off 4 bases at V and 0 bases at J, with 16 bases between the two ends. Germline V gene lookup returns CDR1 SGHRS and CDR2 YFSETQ. The CDR3 is 16 residues long. CDR3 in amino acids: CASSKQAGALNTEAFF. For the CDR3, the DNA is TGCGCCAGCAGCAAACAAGCGGGGGCCTTGAACACTGAAGCTTTCTTT.

The gene calls are TRBV28 and TRBJ1-1, with D unclear. CDR1 and CDR2 (germline): MDHEN, SYDVKM. The CDR3 is 13 amino acids. Trimming pared 7 bases from V and 1 base from J, leaving 10 bases between. The CDR3 DNA sequence: TGTGCCAGCATTAATGACAAGAACACTGAAGCTTTCTTT. The encoded protein is CASINDKNTEAFF. Looking up the rest from reference TRBV28 and TRBJ1-1 gives the full variable domain: DVKVTQSSRYLVKRTGEKVFLECVQDMDHENMFWYRQDPGLGLRLIYFSYDVKMKEKGDIPEGYSVSREKKERFSLILESASTNQTSMYLCASINDKNTEAFFGQGTRLTVV.